A single TCR beta chain is shown here with its context. Germline lookup yields CDR1 SGHTA and CDR2 FQGNSA. The CDR3 has 14 residues. The V segment lost 5 bases and the J segment 3 bases; nucleotides outside the gene matches: 2. The data originate from a study of control samples from healthy donors and cancer patients. Repertoires were generated with immunoSEQ multiplex PCR, while TCRdb's copy carries only in-frame clones and drops some. The sample holds some 120,000 clones, approximately 87% seen once. What was sequenced was blood. This TCR was recovered from a young man in good health. The gene calls are TRBV7-2 and TRBJ2-3; 10 bases line up with TRBD2. Here the CDR3 reads CASSPGLATDTQYF. The CDR3 bases are TGTGCCAGCAGCCCGGGACTAGCGACAGATACGCAGTATTTT.